This T cell receptor beta chain is from a study of blood T cell repertoires in COVID-19. Study summary: The United States, Italy and Spain supplied acute and convalescent COVID-19 samples. Sources were T cells, B-cell-depleted T cells, or PBMCs; the material itself was cDNA or gDNA.

Generated by immunoSEQ multiplex PCR, the TCRdb table keeps only in-frame clones and is missing some. The profile shows about 97,000 clones, about 87% of them singletons. The CDR3 sequence is 13 residues long. Germline V CDR1 and CDR2: MRHNA, SNTAGT. The ends were cut back, 7 bases at V and 5 bases at J, with 14 bases in the middle. This chain joins TRBV6-4 and TRBJ1-2, with D possibly matching TRBD1 (6 bases). Sequencing was done on a sample of peripheral blood. This receptor was taken from a human donor in a cohort sampled during active COVID-19. DNA of the CDR3: TGTGCCAGCATAAAGGGGGGGCGTTATGGCTACACCTTC. Translating it yields CASIKGGRYGYTF.